The clone carrying this TCR beta chain showed up many times. Its antigen is unidentified. CDR3 length equals 13 residues. V was cut by 6 bases and J by 7 bases, with 15 bases left in between. Germline CDR1 and CDR2: MDHEN and SYDVKM. This sample was included in a study of T cells in Graves' hyperthyroidism and ophthalmopathy. Across the whole study: Blood was drawn when the patient was first diagnosed and still untreated.

Hyperthyroidism of Graves' type that showed no ophthalmopathy progression within 18 months was stable. RNA transcripts yielded amplified TCR beta CDR3 regions. Using the HTBI primer set, a first-round RT-PCR was run on the TCR CDR3. TCRdb reprocessed the multiplex PCR reads with MiXCR, giving one entry per CDR3 protein. The table records some 360,000 distinct CDR3 sequences, over 11% of them present only once. Broader study findings: Within blood appeared most thyroid clonotypes that had expanded above 0.001.

Sequenced sample: blood. The chain recombines TRBV28 with TRBJ1-2; no reliable D call. The sequence was collected from a woman in her sixties with Graves' hyperthyroidism. The CDR3 is CASSETAAGGYTF. Here the CDR3 DNA reads TGTGCCAGCAGCGAAACGGCGGCGGGTGGCTACACCTTC.